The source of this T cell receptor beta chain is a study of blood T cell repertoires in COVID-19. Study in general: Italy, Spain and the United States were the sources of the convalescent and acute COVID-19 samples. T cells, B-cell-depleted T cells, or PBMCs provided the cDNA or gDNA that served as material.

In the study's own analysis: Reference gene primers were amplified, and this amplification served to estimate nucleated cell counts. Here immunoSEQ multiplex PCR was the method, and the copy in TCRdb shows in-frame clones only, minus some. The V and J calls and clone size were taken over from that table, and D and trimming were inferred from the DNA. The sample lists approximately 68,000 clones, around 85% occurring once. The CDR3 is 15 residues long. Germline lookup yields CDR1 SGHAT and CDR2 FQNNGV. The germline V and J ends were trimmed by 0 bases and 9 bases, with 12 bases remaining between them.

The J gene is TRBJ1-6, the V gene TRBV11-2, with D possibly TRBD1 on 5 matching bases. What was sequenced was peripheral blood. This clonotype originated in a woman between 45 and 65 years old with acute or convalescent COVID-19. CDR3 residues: CASSLDPGSGSPLHF. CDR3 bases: TGTGCCAGCAGCTTAGATCCAGGGTCGGGTTCACCCCTCCACTTT.